These 9 T cell receptor beta chains were sequenced from one sample in a study of siplizumab effects on memory and regulatory T cells. TCRdb's table, derived via immunoSEQ multiplex PCR, lists solely in-frame clones and lacks some. Among more than 95,000 clones listed, around 94% were seen once. The material sequenced was non-Treg CD4+ T cells sorted from blood. These TCRs come from a human donor in good health.

J is TRBJ1-3 and V is TRBV2; D call uncertain. The V gene's germline CDR1 is SNHLY and CDR2 FYNNEI. This CDR3 is built from 14 residues. V lost 2 bases and J 0 bases, leaving 5 bases between the germline ends. The CDR3 bases are TGTGCCAGCAGTGAAATAGACTCTGGAAACACCATATATTTT. Translated, it gives CASSEIDSGNTIYF.

The count of this clone is one. The rearrangement links TRBV6-5 to TRBJ1-6; D is possibly TRBD1 (5 bases). Trimming removed 0 bases from V and 10 bases from J, with 13 bases in between. The CDR3 consists of 15 residues. Per germline, CDR1 MNHEY and CDR2 SVGAGI. In DNA form, the CDR3 reads TGTGCCAGCAGTTACTCAAGCCAGGGAGTGTCACCCCTCCACTTT. It is translated as CASSYSSQGVSPLHF.

The V and J genes are TRBV6-1 and TRBJ1-1; D is unresolved. CDR1 is MNHNS, CDR2 SASEGT, per germline. V was pared by 6 bases and J by 0 bases, with 8 bases between. The CDR3 spans 13 residues. Here the CDR3 DNA reads TGTGCCAGCAGGGGTAGACTGAACACTGAAGCTTTCTTT. Amino acids: CASRGRLNTEAFF.

This chain links TRBV5-1 with TRBJ2-7; TRBD1 agrees at 8 bases. Trimming removed 3 bases from V and 4 bases from J; junction bases left unmatched: 12. The CDR3 is 16 residues long. CDR1 is SGHRS and CDR2 is YFSETQ in the germline V gene. For the CDR3, the DNA is TGCGCCAGCAGCTCCCGGACAGGGTTGAAGAGTTACGAGCAGTACTTC. It specifies CASSSRTGLKSYEQYF. Combining the CDR3 with reference TRBV5-1 and TRBJ2-7 gives the whole variable domain KAGVTQTPRYLIKTRGQQVTLSCSPISGHRSVSWYQQTPGQGLQFLFEYFSETQRNKGNFPGRFSGRQFSNSRSEMNVSTLELGDSALYLCASSSRTGLKSYEQYFGPGTRLTVT.

The rearrangement uses TRBV6-4 and TRBJ1-5, with 8 bases identical to TRBD1. CDR1 and CDR2 from the germline V gene are MRHNA and SNTAGT. CDR3 size: 15 residues. V lost 7 bases and J lost 3; bases outside the gene matches: 8. CDR3 sequence reads: CASISDRGHNQPQHF. The CDR3 region has the DNA TGTGCCAGCATTTCCGACAGGGGCCACAATCAGCCCCAGCATTTT.

This rearrangement joins TRBV2 to TRBJ1-1; TRBD1 agrees at 9 bases. Germline loops: CDR1 SNHLY, CDR2 FYNNEI. The CDR3 covers 16 residues. The ends lost 5 bases at V and 5 bases at J; junction bases unmatched: 12. The CDR3 nucleotides are TGTGCCAGCAGTCGCCGGGACAGGGAAGGAGGGACTGAAGCTTTCTTT. Amino acids: CASSRRDREGGTEAFF.

This clone has a single count. The chain uses TRBV12-5 and TRBJ1-2, with D uncertain. The length of the CDR3 is 14 residues. Trimming took 0 bases from V and 2 from J, leaving 7 bases between them. The germline CDR1 and CDR2 sequences are LGHNT and FRNRAP. This CDR3 reads CASGLVGGNYGYTF. DNA for the CDR3: TGTGCTAGTGGTTTGGTAGGAGGGAACTATGGCTACACCTTC.

This clone has only a few counts. CDR3 amino acids: CATAGQMNTEAFF. The CDR3 region has the DNA TGTGCCACCGCGGGACAGATGAACACTGAAGCTTTCTTT. The chain carries TRBV2 and TRBJ1-1; 7 bases agree with TRBD1. The CDR3 totals 13 residues. V lost 10 bases and J lost 0; bases outside the gene matches: 5. Germline CDR1 is SNHLY and CDR2 is FYNNEI.

The chain links TRBV11-2 to TRBJ1-2; weak D call: TRBD1 (5 bases). Germline assignment: CDR1 SGHAT and CDR2 FQNNGV. V dropped 2 bases and J dropped 8 bases, with 15 bases sitting between them. The CDR3 contains 14 residues. CDR3 DNA sequence: TGTGCCAGCAGCTTAACGGTGGGGGTGGAAGGCTACACCTTC. This gives the protein CASSLTVGVEGYTF.